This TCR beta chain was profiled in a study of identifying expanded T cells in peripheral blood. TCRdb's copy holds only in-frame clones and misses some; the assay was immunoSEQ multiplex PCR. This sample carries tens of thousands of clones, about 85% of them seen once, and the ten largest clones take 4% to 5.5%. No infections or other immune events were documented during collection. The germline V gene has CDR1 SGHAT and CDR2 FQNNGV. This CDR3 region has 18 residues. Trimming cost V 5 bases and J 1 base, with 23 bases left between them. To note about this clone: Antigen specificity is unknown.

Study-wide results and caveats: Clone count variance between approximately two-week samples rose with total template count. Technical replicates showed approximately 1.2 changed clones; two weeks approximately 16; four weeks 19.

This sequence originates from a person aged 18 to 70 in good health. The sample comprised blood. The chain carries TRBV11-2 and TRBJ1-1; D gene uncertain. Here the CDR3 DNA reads TGTGCCAGCAGCCCATGGGTTGCGGATCAGCTGAAGAACACTGAAGCTTTCTTT. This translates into CASSPWVADQLKNTEAFF.